Listed here are 14 T cell receptor beta chains from one sample, sequenced in a study of T cells after posttransplantation cyclophosphamide. Assay: immunoSEQ multiplex PCR; the TCRdb copy retains only in-frame clones and omits some. The data hold fewer than 30,000 clones, with approximately 85% observed a single time. The sample was PBMCs. All receptors come from a woman in her sixties with a blood cancer, CMV-positive, and with a related stem cell donor.

The chain uses TRBV9 and TRBJ2-3; D is possibly TRBD2 (6 bases). CDR3 size: 15 residues. V was clipped by 3 bases and J by 5 bases, with 16 bases between them. Germline CDR1 SGDLS, CDR2 YYNGEE. The CDR3 DNA reads TGTGCCAGCAGCGCATCCGGGACTCGAGGAGATACGCAGTATTTT. Translation gives CASSASGTRGDTQYF.

CDR3 sequence: CASSPPGQGAINEQFF. The CDR3 DNA sequence: TGTGCCAGCTCACCACCGGGACAGGGAGCGATCAATGAGCAGTTCTTC. The chain is built from TRBV18 and TRBJ2-1; 9 positions match TRBD1. V shed 0 bases, J shed 6 bases, and the junction held 6 bases outside the gene matches. The germline V gene has CDR1 KGHSH and CDR2 LQKENI. The CDR3 spans 16 residues.

DNA for the CDR3: TGCGCCAGCAGCCGAGGGGGACTAGCGGGAGGTGGGGCCTCTTACGAGCAGTACTTC. It translates to CASSRGGLAGGGASYEQYF. The V and J genes are TRBV4-1 and TRBJ2-7; 15 bases agree with TRBD2. Trimming cost V 4 bases and J 4 bases; bases outside gene matches: 14. CDR1 is MGHRA and CDR2 is YSYEKL in the germline V gene. The CDR3 contains 19 residues.

The V and J genes are TRBV27 and TRBJ2-4; the D gene is possibly TRBD1 (8 bases). The CDR3 is made up of 16 amino acids. Germline V lookup: CDR1 MNHEY, CDR2 SMNVEV (reference sequence). The V end lost 2 bases, the J end lost 6 bases, and 17 bases lay between the germline ends. CDR3 residues: CASSLMAGGGGNIQYF. CDR3 in DNA: TGTGCCAGCAGTTTAATGGCAGGGGGCGGGGGAAACATTCAGTACTTC.

The CDR3 spells CASSLVKGQGLTVTQYF. Written as DNA, the CDR3 is TGTGCCAGCAGCTTAGTTAAGGGACAGGGGTTGACGGTTACGCAGTATTTT. The chain joins TRBV11-2 to TRBJ2-3; 10 nucleotides line up with TRBD1. V lost 1 base, J lost 8 bases, and 12 bases stayed unmatched. Germline V gives CDR1 SGHAT, CDR2 FQNNGV. The length of the CDR3 is 17 residues.

This rearrangement joins TRBV27 to TRBJ1-2; no firm D call. In germline, CDR1 is MNHEY, CDR2 SMNVEV (reference sequence). The CDR3 sequence is 12 residues long. V shed 6 bases and J shed 4 bases, with 9 bases lying between them. The CDR3 spells CASRGDVYGYTF. The DNA for the CDR3 is TGTGCCAGCAGGGGAGATGTCTATGGCTACACCTTC.

This chain joins TRBV5-1 and TRBJ1-2; D gene ambiguous. Trimming took 0 bases from V and 0 from J, leaving 9 bases between them. Germline values: CDR1 SGHRS, CDR2 YFSETQ. This CDR3 contains 15 residues. The CDR3 protein is CASSLDGIANYGYTF. Written as DNA, the CDR3 is TGCGCCAGCAGCTTGGACGGGATCGCTAACTATGGCTACACCTTC.

V is TRBV10-2 and J is TRBJ2-3, with 7 nucleotides matching TRBD2. Germline CDR1 WSHSY, CDR2 SAAADI. J lost 2 bases, V lost 7 bases, and 6 bases had no gene match. This CDR3 comprises 14 residues. CDR3 sequence (DNA): TGCGCCAGCACCGGGGGGATATCCACAGATACGCAGTATTTT. This gives the protein CASTGGISTDTQYF.

The sample holds one count of this clone. The J gene is TRBJ2-3, the V gene TRBV6-1; 14 bases match TRBD2. Losses at the gene ends were 7 bases for V and 5 bases for J; bases not matched to a gene: 5. There are 15 residues in the CDR3. The germline CDR1 and CDR2 sequences are MNHNS and SASEGT. DNA for the CDR3: TGTGCCAGCACCGGACTAGCGGGAGGTGGAGATACGCAGTATTTT. Translation gives CASTGLAGGGDTQYF.

V gene TRBV5-1 combines with J gene TRBJ2-1; 10 nucleotides match TRBD2. Germline V gives CDR1 SGHRS, CDR2 YFSETQ. After removal of 4 bases from V and 1 base from J, the junction contained 8 bases not matched to a gene. The CDR3 has 17 amino acids. CDR3 DNA: TGCGCCAGCAGCGGAAGCTCACTAGCGGGATCCTACAATGAGCAGTTCTTC. Amino acid sequence: CASSGSSLAGSYNEQFF.

This clone was seen more than once but under ten times. The gene calls are TRBV9 and TRBJ2-2; possibly TRBD2 for D (7 bases). V was trimmed by 4 bases and J by 0 bases, leaving 19 bases between them. This CDR3 is 18 amino acids long. The germline V gene encodes CDR1 SGDLS and CDR2 YYNGEE. CDR3 in amino acids: CASSPRGGSLANTGELFF. The DNA of the CDR3 is TGTGCCAGCAGCCCCAGGGGCGGGAGCCTCGCGAACACCGGGGAGCTGTTTTTT.

The V call is TRBV2, the J call TRBJ1-2; D unresolved. Trimming shortened V by 6 bases and J by 8 bases, and 16 bases separated the two germline ends. CDR3 size: 13 residues. CDR1 and CDR2 from the germline V gene are SNHLY and FYNNEI. CDR3 nucleotide sequence: TGTGCCAGCAGGCGGGATTCGAGTACGGGCTACACCTTC. Protein: CASRRDSSTGYTF.

This clone was counted a few times. The rearrangement links TRBV5-1 to TRBJ2-3; D unclear. The germline V and J ends were trimmed by 0 bases and 2 bases, with 10 bases remaining between them. Germline V gene lookup returns CDR1 SGHRS and CDR2 YFSETQ. The CDR3 is 15 residues long. The chain's CDR3 is CASSLAGRDTDTQYF. CDR3 nucleotide sequence: TGCGCCAGCAGCTTGGCCGGTAGAGACACAGATACGCAGTATTTT. Combining the CDR3 with reference TRBV5-1 and TRBJ2-3 gives the whole variable domain KAGVTQTPRYLIKTRGQQVTLSCSPISGHRSVSWYQQTPGQGLQFLFEYFSETQRNKGNFPGRFSGRQFSNSRSEMNVSTLELGDSALYLCASSLAGRDTDTQYFGPGTRLTVL.

The V and J genes are TRBV9 and TRBJ2-7, with 7 nucleotides matching TRBD2. Losses at the gene ends were 0 bases for V and 2 bases for J; bases not matched to a gene: 5. Germline CDR1 is SGDLS and CDR2 is YYNGEE. There are 15 residues in the CDR3. CDR3 loop: CASSVDPSGPYEQYF. In DNA, the CDR3 is TGTGCCAGCAGCGTAGATCCTAGCGGACCCTACGAGCAGTACTTC.